The T cell receptor (beta chain) described here comes from a study of T cell repertoires in cytomegalovirus infection. The J segment lost 4 bases and the V segment lost 8 bases, leaving 10 bases of the junction unmatched. Germline loops: CDR1 MNHEY, CDR2 SVGAGI. The CDR3 consists of 15 residues. TCRdb reprocessed the reads with MiXCR, giving one entry per CDR3 protein. The table has around 300,000 distinct CDR3 sequences, about 20% seen once. As to this clonotype: Its antigen is not identified.

This sequence joins TRBV6-5 and TRBJ2-1, with TRBD2 matching 8 bases. Here the sequenced sample was cultured PBMCs, taken from culture after CMV antigen stimulation. This clonotype was obtained from a human donor in good health (CMV status not recorded). Some clones in this sample may be carry-over from other donors' samples. The CDR3 is CASAPASGLYNEQFF. For the CDR3, the DNA is TGTGCCAGCGCCCCGGCTAGCGGGCTTTACAATGAGCAGTTCTTC.